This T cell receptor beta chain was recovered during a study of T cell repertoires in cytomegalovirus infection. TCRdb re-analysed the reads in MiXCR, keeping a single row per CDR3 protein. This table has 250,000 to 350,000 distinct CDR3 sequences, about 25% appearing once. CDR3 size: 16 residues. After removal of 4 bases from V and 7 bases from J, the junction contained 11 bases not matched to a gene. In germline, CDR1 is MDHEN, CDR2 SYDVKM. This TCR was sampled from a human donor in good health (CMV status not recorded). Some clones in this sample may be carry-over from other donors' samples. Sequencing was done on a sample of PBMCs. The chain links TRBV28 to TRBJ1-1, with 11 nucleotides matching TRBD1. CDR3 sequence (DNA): TGTGCCAGCAGTTCAATGAAGGGGACAGGGGGAGTTGAAGCTTTCTTT. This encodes CASSSMKGTGGVEAFF. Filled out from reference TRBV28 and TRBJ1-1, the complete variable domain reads DVKVTQSSRYLVKRTGEKVFLECVQDMDHENMFWYRQDPGLGLRLIYFSYDVKMKEKGDIPEGYSVSREKKERFSLILESASTNQTSMYLCASSSMKGTGGVEAFFGQGTRLTVV.